The rows below give T cell receptor beta chains drawn from one sample of a study of human T cells and chemical hapten exposure. TCRdb reprocessed the RACE reads via MiXCR and lists one record per CDR3 protein. The sample has a few hundred thousand distinct CDR3 sequences; 6% to 7% are singletons. The specimen comprised whole blood, sampled in connection with sensitization to the hapten diphenylcyclopropenone (DPC). These receptors were taken from a woman between 18 and 29 years old with alopecia areata. Some clones in this sample may be carry-over from other donors' samples. The CDR3 runs from the conserved cysteine through the conserved F or W. The D gene is left open where the match is weak. Size tells how often a clone was seen (once, few, many) or the class of an expanded clone, and some rows leave it out.

D gene | J gene | clone size | V gene | CDR3 length | CDR3 DNA | CDR3 protein
. | TRBJ1-4 | . | TRBV6-1 | 11 | TGTGCCAGCAGGGAAAACGAAAAACTGTTTTTT | CASRENEKLFF
TRBD1 | TRBJ1-2 | few | TRBV5-5 | 14 | TGTGCCAGCAGTTTGTCAGAGGACAGGGTTGGCTACACCTTC | CASSLSEDRVGYTF
. | TRBJ1-2 | few | TRBV7-2 | 15 | TGTGCCAGCAGCCCCCCACCCACAGGGTTCGTTCGCTACACCTTC | CASSPPPTGFVRYTF
TRBD1 | TRBJ2-7 | . | TRBV6-2/TRBV6-3 | 16 | TGTGCCAGCAGTACCCACCGGGACAGTTCTCCCTACGAGCAGTACTTC | CASSTHRDSSPYEQYF
TRBD2 | TRBJ2-3 | few | TRBV7-9 | 17 | TGTGCCAGCACCGCAGGACTAGCGGGCGAATTTACAGATACGCAGTATTTT | CASTAGLAGEFTDTQYF
. | TRBJ2-7 | . | TRBV7-9 | 13 | TGTGCCAGCAGCCCACGCGGGGCCTACGAGCAGTACTTC | CASSPRGAYEQYF
. | TRBJ2-7 | . | TRBV2 | 14 | TGTGCCAGCAGTGAAGGACAGTGGGCTGACGAGCAGTACTTC | CASSEGQWADEQYF
. | TRBJ2-3 | many | TRBV7-3 | 13 | TGTGCCAGCAGCTGGCAGGGCACAGATACGCAGTATTTT | CASSWQGTDTQYF
TRBD2 | TRBJ2-1 | few | TRBV7-9 | 15 | TGTGCCAGCAGCTTCGGCGGGGGGGCCATCGATGAGCAGTTCTTC | CASSFGGGAIDEQFF
. | TRBJ2-7 | few | TRBV6-5 | 13 | TGTGCCAGCAGTCCCGGACAGTTCTACGAGCAGTACTTC | CASSPGQFYEQYF
. | TRBJ1-2 | many | TRBV29-1 | 15 | TGCAGCGCTCAGGGGAATTGGAGGCTAAACTATGGCTACACCTTC | CSAQGNWRLNYGYTF
. | TRBJ1-1 | few | TRBV6-5 | 16 | TGTGCCAGCAGTTACACCAGTAACAGGGCGAACACTGAAGCTTTCTTT | CASSYTSNRANTEAFF
. | TRBJ2-3 | . | TRBV7-8 | 12 | TGTGCCAGCGCCTGGGTCATGGATACGCAGTATTTT | CASAWVMDTQYF
TRBD2 | TRBJ2-2 | many | TRBV28 | 16 | TGTGCCAGCAGTTGGGGGGGAGGCCTGAACACCGGGGAGCTGTTTTTT | CASSWGGGLNTGELFF
. | TRBJ1-5 | . | TRBV6-1 | 15 | TGTGCCAGCAGTTCGGAGGGCAGGCCAGATCAGCCCCAGCATTTT | CASSSEGRPDQPQHF
. | TRBJ1-2 | many | TRBV5-1 | 16 | TGCGCCAGCAGCTTGGAGGCAGGGACCGTTTCCTATGGCTACACCTTC | CASSLEAGTVSYGYTF
TRBD2 | TRBJ2-3 | many | TRBV6-4 | 17 | TGTGCCAGCAGTGACTCGTTCCTAGCGGGGGAAACAGATACGCAGTATTTT | CASSDSFLAGETDTQYF
. | TRBJ1-2 | few | TRBV6-2/TRBV6-3 | 15 | TGTGCCAGCAGTTACGCGGACCGACCGACCAATGGCTACACCTTC | CASSYADRPTNGYTF
. | TRBJ2-3 | few | TRBV10-3 | 14 | TGTGCCATCAGAAGGGACCCCCGTGCCGATACGCAGTATTTT | CAIRRDPRADTQYF
TRBD1 | TRBJ2-7 | . | TRBV7-2 | 13 | TGTGCCAGCAGCTTCGACAGGGGCGCCTGGCAGTACTTC | CASSFDRGAWQYF
. | TRBJ1-2 | . | TRBV12-3/TRBV12-4 | 15 | TGTGCCAGCAGCTTTAGGGGTCCAGGGGCGGATGGCTACACCTTC | CASSFRGPGADGYTF
. | TRBJ1-6 | . | TRBV4-3 | 16 | TGCGCCAGCAGCCAAGATAAAGCCTCCTATAATTCACCCCTCCACTTT | CASSQDKASYNSPLHF
. | TRBJ1-5 | few | TRBV5-6 | 15 | TGTGCCAGCAGCTTGAAACAGGGTAGCAATCAGCCCCAGCATTTT | CASSLKQGSNQPQHF
. | TRBJ2-7 | . | TRBV6-2/TRBV6-3 | 16 | TGTGCCAGCAGGAGGACAGGCGTGGGAGGTTCCTACGAGCAGTACTTC | CASRRTGVGGSYEQYF
. | TRBJ2-4 | . | TRBV18 | 16 | TGTGCCAGCTCACCAACGATGGGCGAAGGGGAAAACATTCAGTACTTC | CASSPTMGEGENIQYF
TRBD1 | TRBJ1-3 | many | TRBV15 | 14 | TGTGCCACCTTAGACAGGGACCCAGGAAACACCATATATTTT | CATLDRDPGNTIYF
. | TRBJ2-2 | few | TRBV7-3 | 15 | TGTGCCAGCAGCTTACAGGGGTTAAACACCGGGGAGCTGTTTTTT | CASSLQGLNTGELFF
. | TRBJ1-1 | few | TRBV11-2 | 17 | TGTGCCAGCAGCTTAGACATAAGGTGGAGCCTGAACACTGAAGCTTTCTTT | CASSLDIRWSLNTEAFF
. | TRBJ2-2 | . | TRBV5-6 | 16 | TGTGCCAGCAGCTCGCCTTCTAGCACCAACACCGGGGAGCTGTTTTTT | CASSSPSSTNTGELFF
. | TRBJ2-7 | . | TRBV6-2/TRBV6-3 | 11 | TGTGCCACCTCCAAACTCTACGAGCAGTACTTC | CATSKLYEQYF
. | TRBJ1-6 | . | TRBV11-2 | 17 | TGTGCCAGCAGCTTATTGCCTGGAGGGGGAGGAAATTCACCCCTCCACTTT | CASSLLPGGGGNSPLHF
TRBD1 | TRBJ1-1 | many | TRBV25-1 | 15 | TGTGCCAGCAGTCAAACGACAGGGGTGGTTACTGAAGCTTTCTTT | CASSQTTGVVTEAFF
. | TRBJ1-1 | many | TRBV20-1 | 14 | TGCAGTGCTAGAGATACCCCCTCGAGGACTGAAGCTTTCTTT | CSARDTPSRTEAFF
. | TRBJ2-4 | . | TRBV18 | 15 | TGTGCCAGCTCAGGGCAGGAAGGAGCCAAAAACATTCAGTACTTC | CASSGQEGAKNIQYF
. | TRBJ2-7 | . | TRBV25-1 | 13 | TGTGCCAGCCAAAGGCCAAGTTCCTACGAGCAGTACTTC | CASQRPSSYEQYF